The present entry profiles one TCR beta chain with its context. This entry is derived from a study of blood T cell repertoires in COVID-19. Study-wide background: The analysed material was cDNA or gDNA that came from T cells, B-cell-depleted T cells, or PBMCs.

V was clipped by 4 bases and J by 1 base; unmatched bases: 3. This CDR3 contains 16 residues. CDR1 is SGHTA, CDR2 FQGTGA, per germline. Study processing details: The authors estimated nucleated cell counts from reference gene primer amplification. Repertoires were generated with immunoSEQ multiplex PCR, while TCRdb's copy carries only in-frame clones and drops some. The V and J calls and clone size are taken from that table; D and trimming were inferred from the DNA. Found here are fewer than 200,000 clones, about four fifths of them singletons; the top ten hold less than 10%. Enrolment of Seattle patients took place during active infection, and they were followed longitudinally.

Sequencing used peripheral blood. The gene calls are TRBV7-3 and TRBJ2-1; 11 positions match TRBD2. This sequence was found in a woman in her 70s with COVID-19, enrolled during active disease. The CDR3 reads CASSSLAGGSYNEQFF. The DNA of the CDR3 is TGTGCCAGCAGCTCTCTAGCGGGAGGATCCTACAATGAGCAGTTCTTC.